This TCR beta chain was retrieved from a study of T cell responses to AZD1222 COVID-19 vaccine. As for the study in general: Timing groups of about 4 and about 12 weeks for second doses were pooled.

Here immunoSEQ multiplex PCR was the method, and the copy in TCRdb shows in-frame clones only, minus some. The sample contains approximately 110,000 clones, 88% of which appear only once. This CDR3 has 14 residues. Trimming left V 3 bases short and J 4 bases short, with 10 bases between. CDR1 is MDHEN, CDR2 SYDVKM, per germline. Worth noting for this clone: The antigen is undetermined.

Study results and limitations: Clonal diversity was possibly underestimated; the donors were predominantly white British and more often female. After the peak T cell response, and only then, were repertoires sampled.

The TCR comes from an adult in good health. Here the sequenced sample was peripheral blood, taken on day 0 of AZD1222 vaccination. The V and J genes are TRBV28 and TRBJ1-5; D is ambiguous. The CDR3 DNA sequence: TGTGCCAGCAGTTTCTCCCAGGCTAATCAGCCCCAGCATTTT. As protein: CASSFSQANQPQHF.